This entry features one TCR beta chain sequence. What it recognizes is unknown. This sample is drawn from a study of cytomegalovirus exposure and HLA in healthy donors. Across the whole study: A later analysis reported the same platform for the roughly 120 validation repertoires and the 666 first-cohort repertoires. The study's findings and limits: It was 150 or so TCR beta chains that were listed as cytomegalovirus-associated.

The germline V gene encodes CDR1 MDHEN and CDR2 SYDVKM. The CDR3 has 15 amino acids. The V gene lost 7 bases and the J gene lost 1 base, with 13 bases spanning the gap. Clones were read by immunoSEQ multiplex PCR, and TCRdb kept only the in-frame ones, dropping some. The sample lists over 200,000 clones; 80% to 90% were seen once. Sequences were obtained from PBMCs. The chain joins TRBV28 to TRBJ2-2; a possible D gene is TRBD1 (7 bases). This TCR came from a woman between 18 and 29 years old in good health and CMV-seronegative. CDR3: CASIWGDRNTGELFF. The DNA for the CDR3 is TGTGCCAGCATTTGGGGGGACAGGAACACCGGGGAGCTGTTTTTT.